Listed here is a single T cell receptor (beta chain). Its antigen is unidentified. This sample was included in a study of cytomegalovirus exposure and HLA in healthy donors. This CDR3 comprises 13 residues. V was clipped by 8 bases and J by 5 bases, with 12 bases between them. Per germline, CDR1 SGHAT and CDR2 FQNNGV. Study conclusions and caveats: As a later analysis revealed, the rate of TCR association differed by HLA locus, with DRB1 most and HLA-C fewest.

The PCR ran on 60 Vbeta and 13 Jbeta primers. Using immunoSEQ multiplex PCR, the repertoire was profiled, and TCRdb retains in-frame clones only, with some absent. Seen here are roughly 230,000 clones, nearly 95% observed once, and the top ten hold about 1.8%. This clonotype originated in a girl aged 2-10 years in good health and CMV-seronegative. The specimen sequenced was PBMCs. The chain combines TRBV11-2 with TRBJ2-2; D possibly corresponds to TRBD1 (5 bases). The chain's CDR3 is CASLGAGTGELFF. The CDR3 nucleotides read TGTGCCAGCCTTGGGGCAGGGACCGGGGAGCTGTTTTTT.